The 15 T cell receptor beta chains below were found in one sample sequenced in a study of spatial heterogeneity in lung cancer. Time point given: sample taken at primary tumor resection. The sequenced material consisted of unsorted whole RNA from tumor, nontumor lung or frozen PBMC. Using its own MiXCR run on the 5' RACE reads, TCRdb lists one record per CDR3 protein. The data contain more than 75,000 distinct CDR3 sequences, over 9.5% of them singletons. Material: PBMCs, obtained at surgery. The receptors come from a male donor with early-stage non-small cell lung cancer.

The chain is built from TRBV30 and TRBJ1-5; a weak D match, TRBD1 (6 bases). Germline V lookup: CDR1 GTSNPN, CDR2 SVGIG (reference sequence). Trimming took 1 base from V and 4 from J, leaving 8 bases between them. There are 13 residues in the CDR3. In DNA form, the CDR3 reads TGTGCCTGGAGTGGAGGGGGGAATCAGCCCCAGCATTTT. Its translation is CAWSGGGNQPQHF.

The sample holds many counts of this clonotype. The gene calls are TRBV7-9 and TRBJ2-3; no definite D call. Germline loops: CDR1 SEHNR, CDR2 FQNEAQ (reference sequence). The CDR3 totals 15 residues. V was clipped by 5 bases and J by 0 bases, with 12 bases between them. CDR3 coding DNA: TGTGCCAGCAGCAATAACACAGCCAGCACAGATACGCAGTATTTT. Translation: CASSNNTASTDTQYF.

This clonotype was detected a few times. The chain links TRBV19 to TRBJ1-1, with D possibly matching TRBD1 (5 bases). This CDR3 region has 13 residues. V was pared by 5 bases and J by 7 bases, with 14 bases between. The germline gives CDR1 LNHDA, CDR2 SQIVND (reference sequence). The chain's CDR3 is CASSLGARSEAFF. The CDR3 DNA follows: TGTGCCAGTAGTCTAGGGGCGCGGAGTGAAGCTTTCTTT. Full variable domain (rest looked up from reference TRBV19 and TRBJ1-1): DGGITQSPKYLFRKEGQNVTLSCEQNLNHDAMYWYRQDPGQGLRLIYYSQIVNDFQKGDIAEGYSVSREKKESFPLTVTSAQKNPTAFYLCASSLGARSEAFFGQGTRLTVV.

For this clonotype: A junction boundary mismatches the germline segment, possibly from a read error. The chain has TRBV2 and TRBJ2-1; TRBD2 aligns across 7 bases. Germline V CDR1 and CDR2: SNHLY, FYNNEI. This CDR3 has 15 residues. CDR3 DNA: TGTGCCAGCAGAGAAGCGGGATTGGCCTACAATGAGCAGTTCTTC. This encodes CASREAGLAYNEQFF.

This clonotype was counted ten times or more. The rearrangement joins TRBV2 to TRBJ2-3, with D unclear. V lost 7 bases, J lost 3 bases, and 14 bases lay in between. CDR3 length: 14 residues. The germline V gene encodes CDR1 SNHLY and CDR2 FYNNEI. The DNA for the CDR3 is TGTGCCAGCACCATAAGGCGAGGAACAGATACGCAGTATTTT. This gives the protein CASTIRRGTDTQYF.

This clonotype showed up many times. The rearrangement uses TRBV14 and TRBJ2-7, with 13 bases fitting TRBD2. Trimming at V came to 0 bases and at J to 6 bases, leaving 8 bases not matched to a gene. In germline, CDR1 is SGHDN, CDR2 FVKESK. The length of the CDR3 is 17 residues. CDR3 DNA sequence: TGTGCCAGCAGCCAAGATGCTTCACGACTAGCGGGAGGCGAGCAGTACTTC. Translation gives CASSQDASRLAGGEQYF.

This clonotype has just a few counts. Here the CDR3 reads CASSSGLAGINEQFF. Here the CDR3 DNA reads TGCGCCAGCTCCTCCGGGCTAGCGGGAATCAATGAGCAGTTCTTC. The chain uses TRBV5-1 and TRBJ2-1; 9 positions match TRBD2. Germline-derived CDR1 and CDR2 are SGHRS and YFSETQ. The CDR3 is 15 residues long. V dropped 7 bases and J dropped 6; count of bases not matched to a gene: 11.

This clonotype turned up a few times. The V gene is TRBV7-2, the J gene TRBJ2-1; the match to TRBD2 covers 12 bases. V dropped 1 base and J dropped 9; count of bases not matched to a gene: 7. The germline CDR1 and CDR2 sequences are SGHTA and FQGNSA. The CDR3 sequence is 16 residues long. The CDR3 spells CASSLGLLAGGGEQFF. The CDR3 DNA reads TGTGCCAGCAGCTTAGGGCTACTAGCGGGAGGAGGTGAGCAGTTCTTC.

The chain joins TRBV27 to TRBJ2-1; D possibly matches TRBD1 or TRBD2 (6 bases each). CDR3 length equals 16 residues. In germline, CDR1 is MNHEY, CDR2 SMNVEV (reference sequence). The germline V and J ends were trimmed by 0 bases and 4 bases, with 13 bases remaining between them. The CDR3: CASSLSPRGAYNEQFF. CDR3 bases: TGTGCCAGCAGTTTATCTCCGAGGGGGGCTTACAATGAGCAGTTCTTC.

This clonotype has only a few counts. The chain links TRBV5-1 to TRBJ2-5, with no clear D. The CDR3 runs 15 residues. Trimming took off 2 bases at V and 2 bases at J, with 13 bases between the two ends. The germline gives CDR1 SGHRS, CDR2 YFSETQ. The CDR3 reads CASSLMGSAQETQYF. CDR3 coding DNA: TGCGCCAGCAGCTTAATGGGGTCAGCTCAAGAGACCCAGTACTTC.

Ten or more counts support this clonotype. The chain uses TRBV29-1 and TRBJ2-1, with unresolved D. The germline V gene has CDR1 SQVTM and CDR2 ANQGSEA. The CDR3 is 11 amino acids. V was trimmed by 4 bases and J by 7 bases, leaving 8 bases between them. CDR3 DNA: TGCAGCGTTGGCATAGGAAATGAGCAGTTCTTC. Translating it yields CSVGIGNEQFF.

This clonotype was counted ten times or more. V usage is TRBV20-1 and J usage is TRBJ1-4; 12 bases match TRBD1. With 4 bases clipped from V and 2 bases from J, the junction kept 8 bases outside the gene matches. This CDR3 is built from 17 residues. Germline values: CDR1 DFQATT, CDR2 SNEGSKA (reference sequence). The CDR3 protein is CSATGTGGPGTNEKLFF. Here the CDR3 DNA reads TGCAGTGCTACCGGGACAGGGGGCCCGGGCACTAATGAAAAACTGTTTTTT.

This clonotype was seen at least ten times. The rearrangement links TRBV25-1 to TRBJ1-1, with TRBD1 matching 8 bases. Germline CDR1 is MGHDK and CDR2 is SYGVNS. The CDR3 spans 15 residues. J lost 3 bases, V lost 4 bases, and 7 bases had no gene match. This CDR3 is CASSALGQGDTEAFF. CDR3 coding DNA: TGTGCCAGCAGTGCCCTCGGACAGGGCGACACTGAAGCTTTCTTT.

This clonotype was counted only a few times. The gene calls are TRBV18 and TRBJ2-1; 15 bases are shared with TRBD2. J gave up 8 bases and V 6 bases, and 5 bases lay outside the gene matches. Looked up from germline, CDR1 is KGHSH and CDR2 is LQKENI. The CDR3 loop spans 15 amino acids. Here the CDR3 reads CASSPRTSGRDEQFF. The CDR3, as DNA: TGTGCCAGCTCTCCGAGGACTAGCGGGAGGGATGAGCAGTTCTTC.

This clonotype was detected only a few times. In nucleotides, the CDR3 is TGTGCCAGCAGCTACGGGGACCTAAACTATGGCTACACCTTC. Translation gives CASSYGDLNYGYTF. The V and J genes are TRBV11-1 and TRBJ1-2; tentative D call: TRBD1 (5 bases). V was clipped by 4 bases and J by 2 bases, with 11 bases between them. The CDR3 has 14 residues. Per the germline V gene, CDR1 is SGHAT and CDR2 is FQDESV (reference sequence).